In this sample, the clone carrying this T cell receptor beta chain turned up a few times. No antigen is known for it. This entry belongs to a study of radiotherapy plus CTLA-4 blockade in lung cancer. Study as a whole: Patients showed objective responses in about 20% of cases and disease control in 25% to 40%.

Study outcomes and limitations: Early clone dynamics of blood T cells, plus interferon-beta, reportedly predicted response best. Following radiotherapy plus ipilimumab, tumor-derived TCR clones expanded in the blood.

Clones were read by immunoSEQ multiplex PCR, and TCRdb kept only the in-frame ones, dropping some. The table has about 57,000 clones, over 75% seen once. CDR3 length: 14 residues. Germline CDR1 and CDR2: MNHNS and SASEGT. Trimming removed 7 bases from V and 0 bases from J, with 10 bases in between. In chemo-refractory metastatic non-small-cell lung cancer, patients got ipilimumab CTLA-4 blockade together with focal radiation. The sequence was obtained from a human donor with non-small cell lung cancer who had a complete response to radiotherapy plus ipilimumab. The material sequenced was peripheral blood, taken from a patient treated with radiotherapy plus ipilimumab. The J gene is TRBJ1-3, the V gene TRBV6-1; D is ambiguous. The DNA for the CDR3 is TGTGCCAGCACCGCGACATTCTCTGGAAACACCATATATTTT. Protein: CASTATFSGNTIYF.